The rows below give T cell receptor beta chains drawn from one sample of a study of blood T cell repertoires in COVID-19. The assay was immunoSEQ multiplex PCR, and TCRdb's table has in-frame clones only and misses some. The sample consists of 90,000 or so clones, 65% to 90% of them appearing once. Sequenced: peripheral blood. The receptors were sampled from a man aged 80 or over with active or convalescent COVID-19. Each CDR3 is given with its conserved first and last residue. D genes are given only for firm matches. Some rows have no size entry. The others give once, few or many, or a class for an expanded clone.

CASSPSIELFF,TGTGCCAGCTCACCATCGATAGAACTGTTTTTT,TRBV18,TRBJ1-4,-,once
CSVEISGSPREQYF,TGCAGCGTTGAGATTAGCGGGAGCCCGAGGGAGCAGTACTTC,TRBV29-1,TRBJ2-7,TRBD2,few
CASSWGLPGAFF,TGTGCCAGCAGCTGGGGCCTCCCTGGGGCTTTCTTT,TRBV7-9,TRBJ1-1,-,-
CSVGGRVDEQFF,TGCAGCGTAGGCGGGAGGGTCGATGAGCAGTTCTTC,TRBV29-1,TRBJ2-1,TRBD2,-
CASSEAGQGGVQPQHF,TGTGCCAGCAGTGAAGCGGGGCAGGGAGGTGTGCAGCCCCAGCATTTT,TRBV2,TRBJ1-5,-,-
CASSVGETGGASGANVLTF,TGTGCCAGCAGCGTAGGAGAAACAGGGGGCGCTTCCGGGGCCAACGTCCTGACTTTC,TRBV9,TRBJ2-6,TRBD1,once
CASSPDRANEQFF,TGTGCCAGCTCACCGGACAGGGCTAATGAGCAGTTCTTC,TRBV18,TRBJ2-1,TRBD1,once
CASSQDRVGGPGEKLFF,TGTGCCAGCAGCCAAGATCGGGTGGGCGGGCCTGGTGAAAAACTGTTTTTT,TRBV3-1/TRBV3-2,TRBJ1-4,-,-
CASSALQGKGTDTQYF,TGTGCCAGCAGCGCCCTACAGGGGAAAGGCACAGATACGCAGTATTTT,TRBV3-1/TRBV3-2,TRBJ2-3,TRBD1,-
CASSTQGQISGNTIYF,TGTGCCAGCAGCACCCAGGGACAGATCTCTGGAAACACCATATATTTT,TRBV7-9,TRBJ1-3,TRBD1,-
CASSPGTGAYEQYF,TGTGCCAGCTCACCAGGGACAGGGGCCTACGAGCAGTACTTC,TRBV18,TRBJ2-7,TRBD1,-
CASSLSSGSGGETQYF,TGTGCCAGCAGCTTATCCTCCGGGAGTGGCGGGGAGACCCAGTACTTC,TRBV7-2,TRBJ2-5,-,-
CASSGRDQETQYF,TGTGCCAGCAGTGGCCGGGATCAAGAGACCCAGTACTTC,TRBV2,TRBJ2-5,-,-
CATGTDPSPLHF,TGTGCCACCGGGACAGACCCTTCACCCCTCCACTTT,TRBV2,TRBJ1-6,TRBD1,-
CASRRGDSGNTIYF,TGTGCCAGCAGACGGGGGGACTCTGGAAACACCATATATTTT,TRBV6-5,TRBJ1-3,-,-
CASSVDSTIEQFF,TGCGCCAGCAGCGTGGACAGTACAATTGAGCAGTTCTTC,TRBV5-1,TRBJ2-1,-,-
CASGGTEAFF,TGTGCCAGCGGGGGGACTGAAGCTTTCTTT,TRBV27,TRBJ1-1,-,-
CASSYRKRQGSTDTQYF,TGTGCCAGCAGTTACCGCAAACGACAGGGAAGCACAGATACGCAGTATTTT,TRBV6-2/TRBV6-3,TRBJ2-3,TRBD1,-
CASSFFGGAPEAFF,TGCGCCAGCAGCTTCTTCGGGGGGGCTCCTGAAGCTTTCTTT,TRBV5-1,TRBJ1-1,-,-
CASSPGTGLYNEQFF,TGTGCCAGTAGTCCCGGGACAGGACTCTACAATGAGCAGTTCTTC,TRBV19,TRBJ2-1,TRBD1,once
CASTRQAMIANYGYTF,TGTGCCAGCACGAGACAGGCCATGATTGCTAACTATGGCTACACCTTC,TRBV2,TRBJ1-2,-,few
CAISDRGGAAKNIQYF,TGTGCCATCAGTGATCGAGGGGGCGCGGCCAAAAACATTCAGTACTTC,TRBV10-3,TRBJ2-4,TRBD1,-
CASRASSFSNQPQHF,TGTGCCAGCAGGGCATCATCGTTTAGCAATCAGCCCCAGCATTTT,TRBV6-5,TRBJ1-5,-,-
CASIQGATYNEQFF,TGCGCCAGCATCCAGGGGGCTACCTACAATGAGCAGTTCTTC,TRBV10-2,TRBJ2-1,TRBD1,-
CASSQFITSRTQYF,TGCGCCAGCAGCCAATTCATCACTAGCCGGACGCAGTATTTT,TRBV4-3,TRBJ2-3,-,-
CATSFIAGGPTDTQYF,TGTGCCACCAGCTTCATAGCGGGAGGGCCTACAGATACGCAGTATTTT,TRBV15,TRBJ2-3,TRBD2,-
CASRPKDRLALWNEQFF,TGTGCCAGCAGACCAAAGGACAGGTTAGCTCTATGGAATGAGCAGTTCTTC,TRBV7-9,TRBJ2-1,TRBD1,few
CASRLAGGDEQYF,TGTGCCAGCAGACTAGCGGGAGGGGACGAGCAGTACTTC,TRBV6-5,TRBJ2-7,TRBD2,-
CASSEDTNYGYTF,TGTGCCAGCTCCGAGGACACTAACTATGGCTACACCTTC,TRBV18,TRBJ1-2,-,-
CASSPLGQGNTEAFF,TGTGCCAGCAGTCCACTGGGACAGGGAAACACTGAAGCTTTCTTT,TRBV6-2/TRBV6-3,TRBJ1-1,TRBD1,-
CASSQGVDTQYF,TGTGCCAGCAGTCAAGGGGTCGATACGCAGTATTTT,TRBV28,TRBJ2-3,-,-
CASSTGTKLYEQYF,TGTGCCAGTAGTACCGGGACTAAACTCTACGAGCAGTACTTC,TRBV19,TRBJ2-7,TRBD2,-
CASSYRTSSYNEQFF,TGTGCCAGCAGTTACCGGACTAGTTCCTACAATGAGCAGTTCTTC,TRBV6-5,TRBJ2-1,TRBD2,-
CASSPQGLAAPNEQFF,TGTGCCAGCAGCCCTCAGGGACTAGCGGCTCCCAATGAGCAGTTCTTC,TRBV11-1,TRBJ2-1,TRBD2,once
CASSDRTSTDTQYF,TGCGCCAGCAGCGACAGGACTAGCACAGATACGCAGTATTTT,TRBV5-1,TRBJ2-3,-,-